Listed here is a single T cell receptor beta chain. Its antigen target is currently unknown. Within one base of it there is no much larger clone, and no base qualities were kept. In Seattle, one collaborating source enrolled patients while the infection was active and tracked those patients longitudinally over the course of disease. Each collaborating institution followed its own protocols to collect whole blood in K2EDTA tubes. For TCRbeta analysis, collaborators shipped samples in one of three forms: frozen whole blood, isolated PBMCs, or DNA extracted from either of those sample types. The cysteine opens and the phenylalanine closes a CDR3 of 14 amino acids. Of all the DNA, just the CDR3 is kept, 42 bases in frame from base 1. CDR1 and CDR2, per the germline V gene, are SNHLY and FYNNEI. V is trimmed back by 6 bases and J by 7 bases, and the junction contains 7 bases that no gene match accounts for.

The source of the sample is a study of blood T cell repertoires in COVID-19 (dated by TCRdb to 2018 to 2021). About the investigation overall: The collaborator samples originated in the United States, Italy and Spain and spanned the acute and convalescent phases of COVID-19. The repertoires were released in a freely available public database meant as a resource for research on the immune response to SARS-CoV-2. Sample metadata almost always included a de-identified subject ID, COVID-19 status, age in years and sex. The material from the prospective study consisted of cDNA or gDNA derived from T cells, B-cell-depleted T cells, or PBMCs. The samples were drawn from the first 160 participants of the ongoing ImmuneRACE study and from 1,254 subjects provided by 6 global collaborators. Where available, HLA class I and class II types were taken from metadata supplied by the sample provider and were not determined by assay-based typing. Subjects who had been exposed to COVID-19, were actively infected with it, or had recovered from it provided the deeply sampled blood TCRbeta repertoires that made up the dataset.

TCRbeta CDR3 regions were amplified from genomic DNA using the immunoSEQ Assay, a bias-controlled multiplex PCR. Turning to the authors' computational methods: The number of nucleated cells in each sample was estimated from the amplification of reference gene primers within the assay. To quantify the absolute abundance of each unique TCRbeta CDR3 rearrangement, sequence reads were collapsed and filtered. Productive Simpson clonality was computed per sample as the square root of Simpson's diversity index over productive rearrangements. Imported from immuneACCESS, the table was reduced by TCRdb to in-frame sequences with V and J called. These copies leave out some clones; in studies compared against another copy, an unresolved V gene accounts for under half, and the cause of the remainder is not known. V and J calls and clone size come straight from that table; D and trimming were deduced from the DNA. The sample records about 480,000 clones, roughly 89% of which are singletons. The biggest ten clones account for roughly 0.92% of the sample.

The paper as a whole reports these results and caveats: How much clinical and demographic metadata was included differed by source and by participant, and the metadata was provided uncurated.

The source material was peripheral blood. The clonotype originates from a man in his late teens or twenties with COVID-19, enrolled during active disease. The chain was built from TRBV2 and TRBJ2-7, and 12 bases in between align with TRBD1. The CDR3 region reads CASSEGQGAEEQYF. The DNA sequence is given as TGTGCCAGCAGCGAGGGACAGGGGGCTGAGGAGCAGTACTTC.